These 24 T cell receptor beta chains share one sample of origin, sequenced in a study of OX40 agonist ivuxolimab in advanced cancers. Only in-frame clones appear in the TCRdb table, and some are missing; sequencing was by immunoSEQ multiplex PCR. The sample includes tens of thousands of clones, around nine tenths of them seen just once. The sample consisted of CD4+ or CD8+ T cells sorted from blood, taken in a trial of the OX40 agonist ivuxolimab. Receptors originate from an adult with an advanced solid tumor such as melanoma, head and neck, liver or kidney cancer.

This chain uses TRBV2 with TRBJ2-3, with 9 bases identical to TRBD1. V dropped 6 bases and J dropped 0; count of bases not matched to a gene: 4. Germline V gene sequence: CDR1 SNHLY, CDR2 FYNNEI. CDR3 length: 15 residues. CDR3 amino acids: CASRGTGHSTDTQYF. CDR3 DNA sequence: TGTGCCAGCAGAGGGACAGGGCATAGCACAGATACGCAGTATTTT.

This rearrangement joins TRBV5-1 to TRBJ2-3; D perhaps matches TRBD1 (6 bases). The germline V and J ends were trimmed by 0 bases and 2 bases, with 13 bases remaining between them. CDR1 is SGHRS and CDR2 is YFSETQ in the germline V gene. CDR3 size: 16 residues. CDR3 nucleotides: TGCGCCAGCAGCTTGGCCGTGGGGGCGGACACAGATACGCAGTATTTT. This encodes CASSLAVGADTDTQYF.

This clone is a singleton in its sample. This chain links TRBV5-1 with TRBJ2-7, with 8 nucleotides matching TRBD2. The J segment lost 2 bases and the V segment lost 0 bases, leaving 4 bases of the junction unmatched. CDR3 length: 15 residues. Germline CDR1 SGHRS, CDR2 YFSETQ. The CDR3 sequence: CASSLAGGSPYEQYF. DNA of the CDR3: TGCGCCAGCAGCTTGGCGGGAGGGAGCCCCTACGAGCAGTACTTC. Using reference TRBV5-1 and TRBJ2-7 for the parts outside the CDR3, the full variable domain is KAGVTQTPRYLIKTRGQQVTLSCSPISGHRSVSWYQQTPGQGLQFLFEYFSETQRNKGNFPGRFSGRQFSNSRSEMNVSTLELGDSALYLCASSLAGGSPYEQYFGPGTRLTVT.

V and J are TRBV7-8 and TRBJ2-1, with TRBD2 identical over 8 bases. Germline lookup yields CDR1 SGHVS and CDR2 FQNEAQ. The CDR3 runs 15 residues. The V segment lost 5 bases and the J segment 7 bases; nucleotides outside the gene matches: 10. The CDR3 loop is CASSLSGRGWNEQFF. CDR3 in DNA: TGTGCCAGCAGCCTAAGCGGGAGAGGATGGAATGAGCAGTTCTTC.

The V call is TRBV10-3, the J call TRBJ2-7; tentatively, D is TRBD1 (7 bases). V lost 5 bases and J lost 7, with 12 bases in between. Germline-derived CDR1 and CDR2 are ENHRY and SYGVKD. This CDR3 has 12 residues. The CDR3 here is CAISSPGGEQYF. The CDR3 DNA sequence: TGTGCCATCAGTTCCCCAGGGGGGGAGCAGTACTTC.

With respect to this clone: Other DNA sequences within the sample encode an identical CDR3. The chain links TRBV10-3 to TRBJ1-1, with D possibly matching TRBD1 (5 bases). The ends were cut back, 9 bases at V and 3 bases at J, with 20 bases in the middle. CDR1 is ENHRY and CDR2 is SYGVKD in the germline V gene. CDR3 length: 15 amino acids. In DNA, the CDR3 is TGTGCCATTAGTCTGTCGGAGGGGATGGACACTGAAGCTTTCTTT. Amino acids: CAISLSEGMDTEAFF.

The chain is built from TRBV19 and TRBJ2-7; 8 bases fit TRBD1. Looked up from germline, CDR1 is LNHDA and CDR2 is SQIVND (reference sequence). The V and J ends lost 3 bases and 7 bases, in that order; junction bases with no gene match: 11. This CDR3 comprises 15 residues. The CDR3 protein is CASSMTGAVSREQYF. The CDR3 region has the DNA TGTGCCAGTAGTATGACAGGGGCGGTGTCGAGGGAGCAGTACTTC.

J is TRBJ2-7 and V is TRBV5-5; D is perhaps TRBD1 (6 bases). The CDR3 is 16 amino acids. V gave up 0 bases and J gave up 5 bases, with 18 bases separating them. Looked up from germline, CDR1 is SGHKS and CDR2 is YYEKEE (reference sequence). The CDR3 nucleotides read TGTGCCAGCAGCTTGGGCCCAGGGGTTATTGGGAACGAGCAGTACTTC. Translation gives CASSLGPGVIGNEQYF.

This sequence joins TRBV7-2 and TRBJ2-5; 10 bases agree with TRBD2. The CDR3 totals 15 residues. Germline CDR1 reads SGHTA; CDR2 reads FQGNSA. V lost 3 bases, J lost 4 bases, and 5 bases stayed unmatched. The CDR3 region has the DNA TGTGCCAGCAGCTTCACGTCTAGCGGGGGAGAGACCCAGTACTTC. It translates to CASSFTSSGGETQYF.

The chain uses TRBV27 and TRBJ1-5; TRBD1 is a possible D gene (6 bases). Germline CDR1 MNHEY, CDR2 SMNVEV (reference sequence). This CDR3 region has 14 residues. With 4 bases removed from V and 1 base from J, the gap between germline ends came to 8 bases. The DNA of the CDR3 is TGTGCCAGCAGTTGGAGGGGGAGCAATCAGCCCCAGCATTTT. Translating gives CASSWRGSNQPQHF.

The chain combines TRBV28 with TRBJ1-3, with D tentatively TRBD1 (5 bases). The length of the CDR3 is 18 residues. The germline CDR1 and CDR2 sequences are MDHEN and SYDVKM. V was trimmed by 5 bases and J by 4 bases, leaving 24 bases between them. The DNA of the CDR3 is TGTGCCAGCAGTACCAACCACCGAGCGGAGGGGCGAGGAAACACCATATATTTT. This gives the protein CASSTNHRAEGRGNTIYF. The variable domain in full, with the rest retrieved from reference TRBV28 and TRBJ1-3, is DVKVTQSSRYLVKRTGEKVFLECVQDMDHENMFWYRQDPGLGLRLIYFSYDVKMKEKGDIPEGYSVSREKKERFSLILESASTNQTSMYLCASSTNHRAEGRGNTIYFGEGSWLTVV.

The chain has TRBV7-2 and TRBJ2-5; no clear D. The length of the CDR3 is 13 residues. The germline V gene encodes CDR1 SGHTA and CDR2 FQGNSA. Trimming took 3 bases from V and 2 from J, leaving 7 bases between them. CDR3 nucleotide sequence: TGTGCCAGCAGCTTCGGCAGACAAGAGACCCAGTACTTC. Residues: CASSFGRQETQYF. Based on the CDR3 plus reference TRBV7-2 and TRBJ2-5, the full variable domain is GAGVSQSPSNKVTEKGKDVELRCDPISGHTALYWYRQSLGQGLEFLIYFQGNSAPDKSGLPSDRFSAERTGGSVSTLTIQRTQQEDSAVYLCASSFGRQETQYFGPGTRLLVL.

This chain links TRBV7-2 with TRBJ2-2; D might be TRBD2 (5 bases). The CDR3 is 15 residues long. Germline CDR1 SGHTA, CDR2 FQGNSA. V was clipped by 1 base and J by 6 bases, with 12 bases between them. CDR3 sequence: CASSLGRTGSGELFF. The CDR3 bases are TGTGCCAGCAGCTTAGGGCGCACGGGGTCCGGGGAGCTGTTTTTT.

The chain recombines TRBV7-2 with TRBJ1-4; D gene ambiguous. CDR3 length: 17 amino acids. Germline lookup yields CDR1 SGHTA and CDR2 FQGNSA. Trimming pared 5 bases from V and 0 bases from J, leaving 16 bases between. The CDR3 loop reads CASSPTAVWATNEKLFF. The CDR3 DNA is TGTGCCAGCAGCCCGACCGCGGTATGGGCAACTAATGAAAAACTGTTTTTT.

This chain links TRBV6-1 with TRBJ2-7; tentatively, D is TRBD2 (6 bases). V was clipped by 0 bases and J by 11 bases, with 11 bases between them. CDR3 size: 12 residues. Germline V lookup: CDR1 MNHNS, CDR2 SASEGT. CDR3 sequence (DNA): TGTGCCAGCAGTGAAGCTGGGACTTGGGAGTACTTC. Its translation: CASSEAGTWEYF.

The J gene is TRBJ2-1, the V gene TRBV18; either TRBD1 or TRBD2 may supply D (5 bases each). The germline V and J ends were trimmed by 2 bases and 5 bases, with 10 bases remaining between them. The germline V gene has CDR1 KGHSH and CDR2 LQKENI. The CDR3 extends over 14 amino acids. The CDR3 bases are TGTGCCAGCTCACCAGGGACGGTGAACAATGAGCAGTTCTTC. Its protein product is CASSPGTVNNEQFF.

In DNA form, the CDR3 reads TGTGCCAGCAGCCGGGGAAGGATTACCTACGAGCAGTACTTC. Encoded protein: CASSRGRITYEQYF. The V gene is TRBV7-8, the J gene TRBJ2-7, with D tentatively TRBD2 (5 bases). Between the trimmed V and J ends, which lost 5 bases and 2 bases, there was a span of 13 bases. The germline V gene has CDR1 SGHVS and CDR2 FQNEAQ. This CDR3 region has 14 residues.

The rearrangement links TRBV5-8 to TRBJ1-5, with D hard to call. This CDR3 has 17 amino acids. Trimming pared 4 bases from V and 0 bases from J, leaving 17 bases between. From germline, CDR1 is SGHTS and CDR2 YDEGEE. The CDR3 sequence is CASSPFSDAVSNQPQHF. CDR3 bases: TGTGCCAGCAGCCCCTTCTCCGACGCCGTTAGCAATCAGCCCCAGCATTTT.

This rearrangement joins TRBV18 to TRBJ1-5, with D possibly TRBD1 on 5 matching bases. The CDR3 length is 13 residues. CDR1 and CDR2 (germline): KGHSH, LQKENI. Trimming removed 2 bases at V and 7 bases at J, with 9 bases between. CDR3 in DNA: TGTGCCAGCTCACCAACACAGGCACAGCCCCAGCATTTT. The encoded protein is CASSPTQAQPQHF.

V gene TRBV30 combines with J gene TRBJ1-3, with 7 bases identical to TRBD1. Per the germline V gene, CDR1 is GTSNPN and CDR2 is SVGIG (reference sequence). The V segment lost 1 base and the J segment 4 bases; nucleotides outside the gene matches: 4. CDR3 size: 14 residues. The CDR3: CAWSAGQDGNTIYF. The DNA of the CDR3 is TGTGCCTGGAGTGCTGGACAGGACGGAAACACCATATATTTT.

This clone was found once. V usage is TRBV7-3 and J usage is TRBJ2-6; D gene ambiguous. The CDR3 has 15 amino acids. Germline values: CDR1 SGHTA, CDR2 FQGTGA. The ends were cut back, 4 bases at V and 4 bases at J, with 11 bases in the middle. CDR3 amino acids: CASSSYQEGANVLTF. CDR3 coding DNA: TGTGCCAGCAGCTCATACCAGGAGGGGGCCAACGTCCTGACTTTC.

V usage is TRBV10-3 and J usage is TRBJ2-7; 11 nucleotides align to TRBD2. In germline, CDR1 is ENHRY, CDR2 SYGVKD. Unmatched junction bases numbered 10, after V lost 6 bases and J lost 0 bases. The CDR3 loop spans 17 amino acids. CDR3 amino acids: CAIRLAGGKDSSYEQYF. CDR3 nucleotide sequence: TGTGCCATCAGGTTAGCGGGAGGGAAAGACAGCTCCTACGAGCAGTACTTC.

This chain uses TRBV27 with TRBJ1-6; D uncertain. Looked up from germline, CDR1 is MNHEY and CDR2 is SMNVEV (reference sequence). The V gene lost 7 bases and the J gene lost 7 bases, with 11 bases spanning the gap. This CDR3 contains 13 residues. CDR3 region: CASTTRSNSPLHF. In DNA, the CDR3 is TGTGCCAGCACCACCAGGTCCAATTCACCCCTCCACTTT.

This rearrangement joins TRBV21-1 to TRBJ2-6. TRBV21-1 is termed a pseudogene. The CDR3 contains 23 residues. This CDR3 is CASSTRRGGIHSGGESGANVLTF. The CDR3 DNA follows: TGTGCCAGCAGCACCCGGCGGGGCGGAATCCACTCTGGGGGCGAGTCTGGGGCCAACGTCCTGACTTTC.